The present T cell receptor beta chain was sequenced within a study of cytotoxic CD8 clonotypes in ibrutinib-treated CLL. This clone has a count of ten or more. Researchers set a sequencing depth target of 1 in 200,000 to 1 in 1 million T cells. Only in-frame clones appear in the TCRdb table, and some are missing; sequencing was by immunoSEQ multiplex PCR. The table has 110,000 to 150,000 clones, roughly 77% seen once. Material: PBMCs, obtained after 12 months of ibrutinib treatment. The source is a human donor with chronic lymphocytic leukemia.

The CDR3 DNA reads as TGTGCCAGTATACTAGCGGGAGTGGCAGATACGCAGTATTTT. Its translation is CASILAGVADTQYF. The chain employs TRBV28 and TRBJ2-3, with 11 bases that match TRBD2. CDR3 size: 14 residues. Trimming removed 9 bases from V and 4 bases from J; junction bases left unmatched: 6. The V gene's germline CDR1 is MDHEN and CDR2 SYDVKM.